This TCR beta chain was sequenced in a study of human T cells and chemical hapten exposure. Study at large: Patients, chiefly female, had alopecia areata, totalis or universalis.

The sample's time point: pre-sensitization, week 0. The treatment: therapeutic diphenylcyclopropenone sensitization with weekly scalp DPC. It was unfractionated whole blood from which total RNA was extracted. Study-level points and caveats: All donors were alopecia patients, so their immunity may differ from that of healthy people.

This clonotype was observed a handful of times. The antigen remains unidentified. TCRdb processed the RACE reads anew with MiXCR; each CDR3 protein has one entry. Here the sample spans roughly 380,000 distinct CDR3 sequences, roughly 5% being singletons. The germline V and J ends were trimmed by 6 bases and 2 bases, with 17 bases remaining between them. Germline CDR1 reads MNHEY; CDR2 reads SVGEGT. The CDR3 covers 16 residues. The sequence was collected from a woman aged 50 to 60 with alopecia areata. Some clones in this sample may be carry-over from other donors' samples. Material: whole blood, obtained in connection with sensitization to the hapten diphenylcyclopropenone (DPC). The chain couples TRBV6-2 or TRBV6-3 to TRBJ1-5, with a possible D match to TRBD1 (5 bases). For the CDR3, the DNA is TGTGCCAGCAGAGTTACGGGACCCTGGGGCAATCAGCCCCAGCATTTT. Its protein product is CASRVTGPWGNQPQHF.